A selection of T cell receptor beta chains follows, all from one sample in a study of T cell repertoires in cytomegalovirus infection. Their cognate antigens are unknown. TCRdb passed the reads through MiXCR, listing each CDR3 protein once. The sample includes approximately 120,000 distinct CDR3 sequences, about 30% of them seen just once. Source: CD8+ T cells from cultured PBMCs, taken from culture after CMV antigen stimulation. The source of these receptors is a human donor in good health (CMV status not recorded). Some clones in this sample may be carry-over from other donors' samples. CDR3s leave out the opening cysteine and the closing phenylalanine or tryptophan.

J,V,length,CDR3
TRBJ2-7,TRBV7-6,12,ASSLSGGTDEQY
TRBJ1-6,TRBV5-4,14,ASSLKGDRVGSPLH
TRBJ2-2,TRBV12-3/TRBV12-4,12,ASSLQQNTGELF
TRBJ1-2,TRBV4-1,14,ASSPQSGTAVYGYT
TRBJ1-2,TRBV25-1,14,ASSDGLAGGWYGYT
TRBJ1-6,TRBV4-1,11,ASSQDLNSPLH
TRBJ2-1,TRBV7-2,14,ASSHPGLVPGDEQF
TRBJ1-6,TRBV7-6,13,ASSLGDRTGSPLH
TRBJ2-3,TRBV20-1,12,SAQTGIRTDTQY
TRBJ2-3,TRBV27,12,ASSLSPLADTQY
TRBJ1-2,TRBV28,11,ASSTTLGRGYT
TRBJ2-1,TRBV11-2,13,ASSAWRGANNEQF
TRBJ1-1,TRBV5-6,14,ASSLTGQGADTEAF
TRBJ1-2,TRBV19,11,ASSILGEDGYT
TRBJ1-4,TRBV19,13,ASSPEGATNEKLF
TRBJ1-3,TRBV6-1,9,ATFSVGTIY
TRBJ1-3,TRBV4-1,13,ASSQFETGGTTIY
TRBJ2-7,TRBV19,14,ASSTRGGVSSYEQY
TRBJ2-5,TRBV7-7,13,ASSPGTGFQETQY
TRBJ2-2,TRBV2,14,ASRETSGGGTGELF
TRBJ2-1,TRBV29-1,14,SVEGPDSGRYNEQF
TRBJ2-7,TRBV15,12,ATSRGPGSYEQY
TRBJ2-7,TRBV7-8,12,ASSLVSPTYEQY
TRBJ2-2,TRBV12-3/TRBV12-4,14,ASSGTGGVSTGELF
TRBJ1-3,TRBV24-1,16,ATRTRGPTGKYRYTIY
TRBJ1-2,TRBV27,12,ASSPTGINYGYT
TRBJ1-3,TRBV7-6,13,ASSLGHGAGNTIY
TRBJ2-1,TRBV5-1,13,ASSLGTSGGDEQF
TRBJ2-5,TRBV7-9,14,ASSLAQGGQKETQY
TRBJ2-7,TRBV3-1,13,ASSQLGQGADEQY
TRBJ2-1,TRBV25-1,7,ASSDEQF
TRBJ2-1,TRBV7-9,10,ASSLGVNEQF
TRBJ1-6,TRBV5-5,15,ASSAGLGGSYNSPLH
TRBJ1-2,TRBV19,11,ASSLGQENGYT
TRBJ2-1,TRBV13,14,ASSPSSGRSYNEQF
TRBJ2-6,TRBV5-4,13,ASSLVGSGANVLT
TRBJ1-1,TRBV28,10,ASSLLGDEAF
TRBJ1-4,TRBV27,16,ASSFTDFPTSTNEKLF
TRBJ2-1,TRBV7-2,12,ASSLMQDYNEQF
TRBJ2-6,TRBV6-1,15,ASTRRGRNSGANVLT
TRBJ2-5,TRBV20-1,11,SAGLTSYETQY
TRBJ1-2,TRBV27,11,ASSLSVLYGYT